Presented here are 30 T cell receptor beta chains from one specimen sequenced in a study of control samples from healthy donors and cancer patients. TCRdb's copy holds only in-frame clones and misses some; the assay was immunoSEQ multiplex PCR. Of about 130,000 clones in the sample, roughly nine tenths were seen once. Source material: blood. The receptors stem from a man aged 18 to 35 in good health.

The CDR3, as DNA: TGTGCCAGCAGCCAAGTGCCGAGGGGAGGTGAGTACTTC. This translates into CASSQVPRGGEYF. The chain uses TRBV3-1 (or the pseudogene TRBV3-2) and TRBJ2-5; a weak D match, TRBD2 (6 bases). V gave up 1 base and J gave up 12 bases, with 15 bases separating them. Germline-derived CDR1 and CDR2 are LGHDT and YNNKEL (reference sequence). The CDR3 spans 13 residues.

J is TRBJ2-3 and V is TRBV4-3; D is unclear. Germline lookup yields CDR1 LGHNA and CDR2 YSLEER. V was cut by 0 bases and J by 2 bases, with 6 bases left in between. The CDR3 runs 14 residues. CDR3 nucleotide sequence: TGCGCCAGCAGCCAAGAAAGTGTCACAGATACGCAGTATTTT. It yields the protein CASSQESVTDTQYF.

This clone was found many times. CDR3 sequence (DNA): TGTGCCAGCAGTTACGGGGCTAGCGGGGTCTACAATGAGCAGTTCTTC. Amino acids: CASSYGASGVYNEQFF. The J gene is TRBJ2-1, the V gene TRBV6-6; 9 bases map to TRBD2. J lost 3 bases, V lost 2 bases, and 5 bases had no gene match. Germline loops: CDR1 MNHNY, CDR2 SVGAGI (reference sequence). The CDR3 contains 16 residues.

This clone was observed once. The chain combines TRBV27 with TRBJ1-2; possibly TRBD1 for D (6 bases). This CDR3 is 14 amino acids long. V lost 3 bases and J lost 4, with 12 bases in between. The V gene's germline CDR1 is MNHEY and CDR2 SMNVEV (reference sequence). CDR3 sequence (DNA): TGTGCCAGCAGTTTCAGGGGAAATCGCTATGGCTACACCTTC. Translating gives CASSFRGNRYGYTF.

The chain couples TRBV7-9 to TRBJ2-7; TRBD2 agrees at 8 bases. Trimming cost V 4 bases and J 9 bases; bases outside gene matches: 14. Per germline, CDR1 SEHNR and CDR2 FQNEAQ (reference sequence). The CDR3 has 15 amino acids. DNA of the CDR3: TGTGCCAGCAGCTCCCCGGGACTAGTGGGTCGGTGGCAGTACTTC. It yields the protein CASSSPGLVGRWQYF.

This sequence joins TRBV9 and TRBJ2-2; unclear D gene. The V gene lost 1 base and the J gene lost 2 bases, with 15 bases spanning the gap. Germline V lookup: CDR1 SGDLS, CDR2 YYNGEE. This CDR3 spans 17 amino acids. The CDR3 DNA sequence: TGTGCCAGCAGCGTAAGTAGTGGAAATTACAACACCGGGGAGCTGTTTTTT. Translated: CASSVSSGNYNTGELFF.

V is TRBV2 and J is TRBJ1-1; 7 bases are shared with TRBD1. This CDR3 contains 13 residues. V shed 10 bases and J 0 bases; nucleotides not matched to a gene: 5. The germline V gene has CDR1 SNHLY and CDR2 FYNNEI. The CDR3: CATTGELNTEAFF. CDR3 nucleotide sequence: TGTGCCACCACAGGGGAGCTGAACACTGAAGCTTTCTTT.

The CDR3 region has the DNA TGTGCCAGCAGTTTTTCGTCCCTGCGGAGGAACACTGAAGCTTTCTTT. This sequence encodes CASSFSSLRRNTEAFF. The V gene is TRBV27, the J gene TRBJ1-1; D unresolved. CDR1 and CDR2 from the germline V gene are MNHEY and SMNVEV (reference sequence). This CDR3 is 16 amino acids long. V was cut by 3 bases and J by 1 base, with 15 bases left in between.

This chain connects TRBV10-3 to TRBJ2-7; 7 bases fit TRBD1. Trimming at V came to 2 bases and at J to 3 bases, leaving 7 bases not matched to a gene. Germline V gene data show CDR1 as ENHRY and CDR2 as SYGVKD. CDR3 length: 15 residues. The CDR3 DNA reads as TGTGCCATCAGTGAGGCGCTGGGACAGTTCTACGAGCAGTACTTC. Amino acid sequence: CAISEALGQFYEQYF.

The chain has TRBV5-1 and TRBJ1-1, with 8 bases lining up with TRBD1. The CDR3 sequence is 14 residues long. CDR1 is SGHRS and CDR2 is YFSETQ in the germline V gene. V dropped 1 base and J dropped 4; count of bases not matched to a gene: 3. DNA of the CDR3: TGCGCCAGCAGCTTGAACAGGGGGGGCACTGAAGCTTTCTTT. Residues: CASSLNRGGTEAFF.

The chain uses TRBV3-1 (or the pseudogene TRBV3-2) and TRBJ1-5; D unresolved. V gave up 4 bases and J gave up 0 bases, with 22 bases separating them. The V gene's germline CDR1 is LGHDT and CDR2 YNNKEL (reference sequence). This CDR3 contains 19 residues. CDR3 sequence reads: CASSPTSERQVSSNQPQHF. The DNA of the CDR3 is TGTGCCAGCAGCCCCACCTCGGAGCGACAAGTTTCTAGCAATCAGCCCCAGCATTTT.

The rearrangement joins TRBV11-2 to TRBJ1-1; D remains ambiguous. V was clipped by 1 base and J by 4 bases, with 7 bases between them. Germline CDR1 is SGHAT and CDR2 is FQNNGV. The CDR3 is 13 residues long. The CDR3 region has the DNA TGTGCCAGCAGCTTAGTGTCGGTCACTGAAGCTTTCTTT. Its protein is CASSLVSVTEAFF.

CDR3 in amino acids: CASSNNDYEQYF. The CDR3 DNA follows: TGTGCCAGCAGCAACAACGACTACGAGCAGTACTTC. This chain uses TRBV11-3 with TRBJ2-7; D remains ambiguous. Per the germline V gene, CDR1 is SGHNT and CDR2 is YENEEA. The CDR3 runs to 12 residues. The V end lost 5 bases, the J end lost 3 bases, and 8 bases lay between the germline ends.

V gene TRBV27 combines with J gene TRBJ1-2, with 8 bases identical to TRBD1. Germline V gene data show CDR1 as MNHEY and CDR2 as SMNVEV (reference sequence). The CDR3 runs 14 residues. V lost 5 bases, J lost 3 bases, and 5 bases stayed unmatched. The CDR3 protein is CASSTLDRDYGYTF. CDR3 bases: TGTGCCAGCAGTACCCTGGACAGGGACTATGGCTACACCTTC.

The chain carries TRBV3-1 (or the pseudogene TRBV3-2) and TRBJ1-5; 7 bases are shared with TRBD1. In germline, CDR1 is LGHDT, CDR2 YNNKEL (reference sequence). CDR3 length equals 17 residues. The junction had 9 bases not matched to a gene; V was cut back by 1 base and J by 3 bases. The CDR3 nucleotides read TGTGCCAGCAGCCAAGGCTTCAGGACAGGAGCCAATCAGCCCCAGCATTTT. Its translation: CASSQGFRTGANQPQHF.

This clone was seen once. The V call is TRBV7-8, the J call TRBJ2-7, with 7 positions matching TRBD1. With 5 bases clipped from V and 3 bases from J, the junction kept 10 bases outside the gene matches. Germline-derived CDR1 and CDR2 are SGHVS and FQNEAQ. The CDR3 length is 15 residues. The CDR3 nucleotides are TGTGCCAGCAGCCTACGAGGGGGCGTAGACTACGAGCAGTACTTC. It translates to CASSLRGGVDYEQYF. The full variable domain, with the rest looked up from reference TRBV7-8 and TRBJ2-7, is GAGVSQSPRYKVAKRGQDVALRCDPISGHVSLFWYQQALGQGPEFLTYFQNEAQLDKSGLPSDRFFAERPEGSVSTLKIQRTQQEDSAVYLCASSLRGGVDYEQYFGPGTRLTVT.

V and J are TRBV30 and TRBJ2-1; 12 bases align to TRBD2. Unmatched junction bases numbered 9, after V lost 2 bases and J lost 10 bases. CDR1 GTSNPN and CDR2 SVGIG come from the germline V gene (reference sequence). The CDR3 has 15 amino acids. Here the CDR3 DNA reads TGTGCCTGGAGTCCTAAGACTAGCGGGAGTGTGGAGCAGTTCTTC. This codes for CAWSPKTSGSVEQFF.

This chain connects TRBV6-1 to TRBJ2-1, with D possibly matching TRBD1 (5 bases). The germline CDR1 and CDR2 sequences are MNHNS and SASEGT. The CDR3 spans 13 residues. V was shortened by 2 bases and J by 9 bases, with 11 bases between the two germline ends. The CDR3 DNA is TGTGCCAGCAGTGAATCCCAGGGCACTGAGCAGTTCTTC. The encoded protein is CASSESQGTEQFF.

The rearrangement uses TRBV11-2 and TRBJ2-1, with D possibly TRBD2 on 5 matching bases. This CDR3 is 14 amino acids long. Germline loops: CDR1 SGHAT, CDR2 FQNNGV. The germline V and J ends were trimmed by 2 bases and 4 bases, with 9 bases remaining between them. CDR3: CASSLRESYNEQFF. In nucleotides, the CDR3 is TGTGCCAGCAGCTTAAGGGAGTCTTACAATGAGCAGTTCTTC.

The rearrangement uses TRBV6-5 and TRBJ1-1, with 7 bases fitting TRBD1. Germline V gene lookup returns CDR1 MNHEY and CDR2 SVGAGI. J lost 2 bases, V lost 6 bases, and 6 bases had no gene match. The CDR3 runs to 14 residues. The CDR3 protein is CASSRQGRNTEAFF. In DNA, the CDR3 is TGTGCCAGCAGCCGACAGGGAAGAAACACTGAAGCTTTCTTT.

By sample fraction, this clone is medium-sized. This chain links TRBV6-2 or TRBV6-3 with TRBJ2-5; D remains unclear. CDR3 length: 13 amino acids. The germline V and J ends were trimmed by 4 bases and 2 bases, with 8 bases remaining between them. CDR1 and CDR2 (germline): MNHEY, SVGEGT. CDR3 sequence (DNA): TGTGCCAGCAGTTCCGACATACAAGAGACCCAGTACTTC. Translated, it gives CASSSDIQETQYF.

The chain couples TRBV19 to TRBJ1-1, with D hard to call. The CDR3 is made up of 16 amino acids. The V end lost 3 bases, the J end lost 4 bases, and 18 bases lay between the germline ends. Germline loops: CDR1 LNHDA, CDR2 SQIVND (reference sequence). The CDR3 DNA reads as TGTGCCAGTAGTATTCTAGACACCGGAAGGGTCACTGAAGCTTTCTTT. It codes for CASSILDTGRVTEAFF.

The genes are TRBV28 and TRBJ1-5; TRBD1 matches at 7 bases. Trimming removed 7 bases from V and 0 bases from J; junction bases left unmatched: 9. The CDR3 is made up of 16 amino acids. Germline V CDR1 and CDR2: MDHEN, SYDVKM. CDR3 protein: CASTAGQRYSNQPQHF. The CDR3 bases are TGTGCCAGCACCGCGGGACAGAGATATAGCAATCAGCCCCAGCATTTT.

The gene calls are TRBV7-2 and TRBJ2-1; D gene ambiguous. The CDR3 has 14 amino acids. Germline assignment: CDR1 SGHTA and CDR2 FQGNSA. V lost 1 base to trimming and J lost 5 bases, with 9 bases between them. The CDR3, as DNA: TGTGCCAGCAGCTTAGGTGGAATCAACAATGAGCAGTTCTTC. This codes for CASSLGGINNEQFF.

This chain's CDR3 is CATSDPGQDDYGYTF. CDR3 DNA sequence: TGTGCCACCAGTGACCCGGGACAGGATGACTATGGCTACACCTTC. The V call is TRBV24-1, the J call TRBJ1-2, with 8 bases matching TRBD1. CDR1 and CDR2 (germline): KGHDR, SFDVKD. The CDR3 sequence is 15 residues long. With 4 bases clipped from V and 3 bases from J, the junction kept 6 bases outside the gene matches.

This chain joins TRBV19 and TRBJ2-2; 7 bases line up with TRBD2. The germline gives CDR1 LNHDA, CDR2 SQIVND (reference sequence). This CDR3 has 15 amino acids. Trimming cost V 5 bases and J 3 bases; bases outside gene matches: 6. The CDR3 DNA is TGTGCCAGTAGTTTAAGAGGGAGGGACACCGGGGAGCTGTTTTTT. Translated, it gives CASSLRGRDTGELFF.

The chain employs TRBV5-6 and TRBJ1-3; D is unresolved. The CDR3 has 15 amino acids. Germline values: CDR1 SGHDT, CDR2 YYEEEE. Trimming removed 1 base at V and 0 bases at J, with 8 bases between. The CDR3 sequence is CASSLNGPSGNTIYF. The CDR3 region has the DNA TGTGCCAGCAGCTTGAACGGGCCCTCTGGAAACACCATATATTTT.

This sequence joins TRBV27 and TRBJ1-6; possible D gene TRBD1, 5 bases. Germline V gene lookup returns CDR1 MNHEY and CDR2 SMNVEV (reference sequence). V was cut by 3 bases and J by 6 bases, with 21 bases left in between. This CDR3 has 18 amino acids. The DNA of the CDR3 is TGTGCCAGCAGTTTTGGGGCTCCTCCCCTAAATTCTAATTCACCCCTCCACTTT. It specifies CASSFGAPPLNSNSPLHF.

The chain couples TRBV27 to TRBJ2-4, with unresolved D. V was cut by 0 bases and J by 3 bases, with 12 bases left in between. The CDR3 sequence is 16 residues long. Germline V gene lookup returns CDR1 MNHEY and CDR2 SMNVEV (reference sequence). The CDR3 DNA follows: TGTGCCAGCAGTTTATCGAGGCCGGGTTTCAAAAACATTCAGTACTTC. It specifies CASSLSRPGFKNIQYF.

This rearrangement joins TRBV24-1 to TRBJ2-5; TRBD1 aligns across 12 bases. The V and J ends lost 7 bases and 5 bases, in that order; junction bases with no gene match: 4. CDR1 and CDR2 (germline): KGHDR, SFDVKD. The CDR3 totals 14 residues. The CDR3 sequence: CATRGTGGTETQYF. Written as DNA, the CDR3 is TGTGCCACCAGAGGGACAGGGGGCACGGAGACCCAGTACTTC.